One TCR beta chain is described in this entry. Its antigen is not identified. The record originates from a study of cytomegalovirus exposure and HLA in healthy donors. 13 Jbeta primers and 60 Vbeta primers were used for the PCR. Clones were sequenced by immunoSEQ multiplex PCR, and TCRdb holds only the in-frame ones, with some missing. The data contain roughly 190,000 clones, roughly 86% of them seen just once; the ten biggest clones take up about 3.4%. Study-level findings and limits: Indistinguishable V segments, including TRBV6-2 and TRBV6-3, were excluded. Fewer N-insertions (relative to the roughly 610-donor mean) were reportedly seen in an Asian-associated ancestry cluster in a later analysis. Trimming of TCR beta V- and J-genes showed a link, identified in a later analysis, to a missense DCLRE1C variant. A few CMV-associated chains proved CMV antigen-specific in vitro.

The CDR3 consists of 13 residues. V gave up 6 bases and J gave up 4 bases; unmatched junction bases: 2. Germline V gene data show CDR1 as SNHLY and CDR2 as FYNNEI. The sequence came from a man aged 35-49 years in good health and CMV-seropositive. The sequencing sample was made of PBMCs. J is TRBJ2-2 and V is TRBV2, with TRBD1 identical over 7 bases. The CDR3 loop reads CASSRDSTGELFF. CDR3 sequence (DNA): TGTGCCAGCAGCCGGGACAGCACCGGGGAGCTGTTTTTT.